The present T cell receptor beta chain was sequenced within a study of T-cell reconstitution after alpha-beta-depleted transplantation in children. Unique molecular identifiers were incorporated into the prepared TCRbeta library. TCRdb called the PCR reads again in MiXCR, with one record for every CDR3 protein. The table includes about 400,000 distinct CDR3 sequences, over 20% detected once. The CDR3 loop spans 15 amino acids. V lost 0 bases to trimming and J lost 1 base; unmatched junction nucleotides: 2. Per the germline V gene, CDR1 is LGHNA and CDR2 is YSLEER. This clonotype has just a few counts.

The receptor comes from a human donor who donated a stem cell graft to a child with acute myeloid leukemia. The sample in question was PBMCs from the stem cell graft donor, obtained from the stem cell graft. The rearrangement joins TRBV4-3 to TRBJ2-7, with 8 bases that match TRBD2. The CDR3 bases are TGCGCCAGCAGCCAAGATATAGCGGGGTCCTACGAGCAGTACTTC. Amino acid sequence: CASSQDIAGSYEQYF.